This note documents a single T cell receptor beta chain sequence. The ends were cut back, 0 bases at V and 4 bases at J, with 7 bases in the middle. CDR3 size: 12 residues. CDR1 GTSNPN and CDR2 SVGIG come from the germline V gene (reference sequence). Naive CD8 populations comprised CD45RO-negative cells positively selected for CCR7, excluding terminally differentiated effector memory CD45RA+ cells. None of the donors, who were healthy HIV-negative adults, had recently had acute infections or vaccinations. The data were taken from a study of shared clonotypes between healthy human individuals. The material for each subset, its genomic DNA, was split evenly across several immunoSEQ plates. Some clones are missing from TCRdb's copy, which holds only in-frame ones; the method was immunoSEQ multiplex PCR. The table lists a few hundred thousand clones, roughly 95% of them singletons, with 0.11% in the top ten.

The specimen sequenced was naive CD8+ T cells sorted from blood. V gene TRBV30 combines with J gene TRBJ2-7; D remains unclear. This sequence was found in a woman in her 30s in good health. The CDR3 loop reads CAWSVLGYEQYF. CDR3 sequence (DNA): TGTGCCTGGAGTGTATTGGGGTACGAGCAGTACTTC.